These T cell receptor beta chains were read from a single sample in a study of blood T cells in healthy people across ages. TCRdb ran MiXCR on the 5' RACE reads and lists one entry per CDR3 protein. This sample has 650,000 to 1,000,000 distinct CDR3 sequences, with approximately 35% found just once. Specimen: blood. These receptors originate from a man in his late teens or twenties in good health. Both conserved end residues are part of each CDR3. Fields, in order: J gene, V gene, D gene, clone size, CDR3 DNA, CDR3 protein. D genes are given only for firm matches. Not every row has a clone size; where given, it reads once, few, many or a size class.

TRBJ1-5,TRBV20-1,.,few,TGCAGTGCTATTAGGGGAGGGACGGGCAATCAGCCCCAGCATTTT,CSAIRGGTGNQPQHF
TRBJ2-3,TRBV2,TRBD1,few,TGTGCCAGCAGGAACAGGGGGCAATGGGATACGCAGTATTTT,CASRNRGQWDTQYF
TRBJ2-1,TRBV5-1,.,few,TGCGCCAGCAGCTCGGAGACTCCCCGGGTAGGGTTCTTC,CASSSETPRVGFF
TRBJ2-7,TRBV7-9,.,many,TGTGCCAGCAGCTTGACCCTGGAGCAGTACTTC,CASSLTLEQYF
TRBJ1-1,TRBV6-2/TRBV6-3,TRBD1,.,TGTGCCAGCAGGTTGACAGGGGGCGCGGGAGGCACTGAAGCTTTCTTT,CASRLTGGAGGTEAFF
TRBJ1-5,TRBV6-4,.,.,TGTGCCAGCAGTGACATGGGGGGAAGCAATCAGCCCCAGCATTTT,CASSDMGGSNQPQHF
TRBJ2-3,TRBV9,.,.,TGTGCCAGCAGCCGAGGGGGGGACTTATCAGATGCGCAGTATTTT,CASSRGGDLSDAQYF
TRBJ1-2,TRBV12-3/TRBV12-4,TRBD1,.,TGTGCCTGCTGGACAGGGCGAGAAGGCTACACCTTC,CACWTGREGYTF
TRBJ2-1,TRBV12-3/TRBV12-4,.,.,TGTGCCTGCCAGCGGAGATCAGGTTACAATGAGCAGTTCTTC,CACQRRSGYNEQFF
TRBJ1-2,TRBV20-1,TRBD1,.,TGCAGTGGGACAGGGGGAAACTATGGCTACACCTTC,CSGTGGNYGYTF
TRBJ1-2,TRBV20-1,.,few,TGCAGTGCTCCAGGAACAGGGATCAACTATGGCTACACCTTC,CSAPGTGINYGYTF
TRBJ2-1,TRBV27,TRBD1,few,TGTGCCAGCGTTCAAGGACAGGAGAAGTTCTTC,CASVQGQEKFF
TRBJ2-1,TRBV30,.,.,TGTGCCTGGGGGGGACACCCCAATGAGCAGTTCTTC,CAWGGHPNEQFF
TRBJ2-7,TRBV7-8,.,few,TGTGCCAGCAGCCCTGAGACGGTTTCCTACGAGCAGTACTTC,CASSPETVSYEQYF
TRBJ2-1,TRBV6-5,.,few,TGTGCCAGCAGTTACTCGATAGTTCGGGACTCCTACAATGAGCAGTTCTTC,CASSYSIVRDSYNEQFF